One sample yielded the 15 T cell receptor beta chains listed below, sequenced in a study of Ad26.COV2.S vaccination and SARS-CoV-2 variants. The table came from immunoSEQ multiplex PCR; TCRdb's copy has only in-frame clones and leaves some out. The repertoire consists of about 680,000 clones, with about 89% occurring once and the leading ten covering around 1.5%. Treatment described: roughly 18 received Ad26.COV2.S at low or high dose, single or two shots; 5 received placebo; per-sample allocation not given. Material that was analyzed had been drawn on day 63 after the first vaccine or placebo injection. The sample was peripheral blood, taken in a trial of Ad26.COV2.S vaccine versus placebo. Receptors were obtained from a person aged 18-60 years who received the Ad26.COV2.S COVID-19 vaccine or a placebo.

This chain joins TRBV18 and TRBJ2-1; 9 bases are a match to TRBD1. Germline CDR1 and CDR2: KGHSH and LQKENI. The CDR3 sequence is 16 residues long. V dropped 1 base and J dropped 7; count of bases not matched to a gene: 8. The CDR3 sequence: CASSPLPGQGTNEQFF. The CDR3 DNA is TGTGCCAGCTCACCACTTCCGGGACAGGGAACGAATGAGCAGTTCTTC.

This chain connects TRBV30 to TRBJ2-5; 10 bases match TRBD2. This CDR3 region has 18 residues. The germline gives CDR1 GTSNPN, CDR2 SVGIG (reference sequence). V shed 1 base, J shed 5 bases, and the junction held 16 bases outside the gene matches. CDR3 protein: CAWSGAGLAGALGETQYF. In nucleotides, the CDR3 is TGTGCCTGGAGTGGGGCGGGCCTAGCGGGGGCCTTGGGTGAGACCCAGTACTTC. Drawing the rest from reference TRBV30 and TRBJ2-5, the complete variable domain is SQTIHQWPATLVQPVGSPLSLECTVEGTSNPNLYWYRQAAGRGLQLLFYSVGIGQISSEVPQNLSASRPQDRQFILSSKKLLLSDSGFYLCAWSGAGLAGALGETQYFGPGTRLLVL.

This chain links TRBV6-6 with TRBJ2-7; D is possibly TRBD2 (6 bases). Trimming shortened V by 5 bases and J by 4 bases, and 15 bases separated the two germline ends. The CDR3 has 14 amino acids. CDR1 and CDR2 (germline): MNHNY, SVGAGI (reference sequence). The DNA for the CDR3 is TGTGCCAGCAGTGCCGGGTGGGGAGGTTACGAGCAGTACTTC. It yields the protein CASSAGWGGYEQYF.

Only one count was recorded for this clone. CDR3 sequence: CASSRQDRANNEQFF. DNA for the CDR3: TGTGCCAGCAGTCGGCAGGACAGGGCCAACAATGAGCAGTTCTTC. The V and J genes are TRBV6-5 and TRBJ2-1; 8 nucleotides match TRBD1. Germline V gives CDR1 MNHEY, CDR2 SVGAGI. V gave up 5 bases and J gave up 5 bases; unmatched junction bases: 8. This CDR3 has 15 amino acids.

The rearrangement uses TRBV9 and TRBJ2-7; possible D gene TRBD2, 6 bases. Trimming stripped 0 bases from V and 1 base from J, with 11 bases between. The CDR3 loop spans 15 amino acids. Germline loops: CDR1 SGDLS, CDR2 YYNGEE. CDR3 region: CASSVVPTSSYEQYF. DNA for the CDR3: TGTGCCAGCAGCGTAGTCCCGACTAGTTCCTACGAGCAGTACTTC.

The chain uses TRBV3-1 (or the pseudogene TRBV3-2) and TRBJ1-1, with 7 bases lining up with TRBD1. The CDR3 is made up of 14 amino acids. V lost 4 bases, J lost 4 bases, and 6 bases stayed unmatched. Germline V gives CDR1 LGHDT, CDR2 YNNKEL (reference sequence). The CDR3 protein is CASSPTGFGTEAFF. CDR3 DNA sequence: TGTGCCAGCAGCCCGACAGGGTTTGGCACTGAAGCTTTCTTT.

J is TRBJ2-5 and V is TRBV19; D perhaps matches TRBD2 (6 bases). Germline assignment: CDR1 LNHDA and CDR2 SQIVND (reference sequence). V lost 5 bases and J lost 5, with 27 bases in between. The CDR3 is 18 residues long. As DNA, the CDR3 is TGTGCCAGTAGTCTCCATTCATTAGCGGAATCAATCCAGGAGACCCAGTACTTC. This sequence encodes CASSLHSLAESIQETQYF.

As DNA, the CDR3 is TGTGCCAGCATTCGGGCAGCCGCCTCTGGGGCCAACGTCCTGACTTTC. The encoded protein is CASIRAAASGANVLTF. This sequence joins TRBV2 and TRBJ2-6; D uncertain. With 7 bases removed from V and 0 bases from J, the gap between germline ends came to 13 bases. The CDR3 has 16 residues. CDR1 and CDR2 from the germline V gene are SNHLY and FYNNEI.

This clone was detected only a few times. The chain uses TRBV5-1 and TRBJ1-2; D not certain. V shed 2 bases and J shed 4 bases, with 9 bases lying between them. Germline V lookup: CDR1 SGHRS, CDR2 YFSETQ. CDR3 length: 13 amino acids. CDR3 protein: CASSLDGSYGYTF. The CDR3 nucleotides read TGCGCCAGCAGCTTAGACGGCTCCTATGGCTACACCTTC.

The rearrangement uses TRBV30 and TRBJ2-2; 7 bases line up with TRBD1. This CDR3 is 14 amino acids long. V lost 6 bases, J lost 6 bases, and 10 bases stayed unmatched. From germline, CDR1 is GTSNPN and CDR2 SVGIG (reference sequence). The CDR3 sequence: CACTRGNYAGELFF. CDR3 sequence (DNA): TGTGCCTGCACCAGGGGGAATTATGCCGGGGAGCTGTTTTTT.

The chain combines TRBV5-1 with TRBJ1-2, with a possible D match to TRBD1 (5 bases). V was pared by 2 bases and J by 4 bases, with 9 bases between. Germline CDR1 and CDR2: SGHRS and YFSETQ. The CDR3 has 13 amino acids. The DNA of the CDR3 is TGCGCCAGCAGCTTCGGGGGGTCCTATGGCTACACCTTC. Translating gives CASSFGGSYGYTF.

The chain carries TRBV10-1 and TRBJ1-2; D is ambiguous. This CDR3 has 13 amino acids. Trimming removed 8 bases at V and 6 bases at J, with 16 bases between. Germline CDR1 reads WNHNN; CDR2 reads SYGVQD (reference sequence). CDR3 sequence (DNA): TGCGCCAGCTCGGCCGGGAGCGCGGATGGCTACACCTTC. Amino acid sequence: CASSAGSADGYTF.

The chain joins TRBV18 to TRBJ2-2; the match to TRBD1 covers 7 bases. Looked up from germline, CDR1 is KGHSH and CDR2 is LQKENI. With V trimmed by 3 bases and J by 1 base, 8 bases remained unmatched. The CDR3 covers 17 residues. CDR3 in DNA: TGTGCCAGCTCACCTAACGGACAGGTTGGGAACACCGGGGAGCTGTTTTTT. Translation gives CASSPNGQVGNTGELFF.

The chain couples TRBV11-2 to TRBJ2-2; TRBD2 aligns across 8 bases. V shed 6 bases and J 5 bases; nucleotides not matched to a gene: 8. CDR1 is SGHAT, CDR2 FQNNGV, per germline. The CDR3 length is 15 residues. The CDR3 DNA reads as TGTGCCAGCAGAGCCCCGGGACTAGTAACCGGGGAGCTGTTTTTT. Its translation: CASRAPGLVTGELFF.

The V call is TRBV19, the J call TRBJ2-7, with 12 bases matching TRBD1. Germline V gene data show CDR1 as LNHDA and CDR2 as SQIVND (reference sequence). The CDR3 is made up of 14 amino acids. V lost 6 bases, J lost 6 bases, and 6 bases stayed unmatched. The CDR3 coding sequence is TGTGCCAGTAGGTCGGGACAGGGGGCGCGCGAGCAGTACTTC. This gives the protein CASRSGQGAREQYF. Complete variable domain (other parts from reference TRBV19 and TRBJ2-7): DGGITQSPKYLFRKEGQNVTLSCEQNLNHDAMYWYRQDPGQGLRLIYYSQIVNDFQKGDIAEGYSVSREKKESFPLTVTSAQKNPTAFYLCASRSGQGAREQYFGPGTRLTVT.